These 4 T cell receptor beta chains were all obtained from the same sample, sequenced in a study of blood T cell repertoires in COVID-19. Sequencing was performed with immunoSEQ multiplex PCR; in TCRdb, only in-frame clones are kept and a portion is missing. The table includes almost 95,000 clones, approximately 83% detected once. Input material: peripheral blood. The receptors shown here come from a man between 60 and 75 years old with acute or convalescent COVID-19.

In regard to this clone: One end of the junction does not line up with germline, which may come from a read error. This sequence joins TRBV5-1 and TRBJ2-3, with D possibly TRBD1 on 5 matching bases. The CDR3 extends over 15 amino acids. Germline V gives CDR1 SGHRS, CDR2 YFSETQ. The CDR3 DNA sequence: TGCGCCAGCAGCGAGCCTAGGACAAGCACAAATACGCAGTATTTT. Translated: CASSEPRTSTNTQYF.

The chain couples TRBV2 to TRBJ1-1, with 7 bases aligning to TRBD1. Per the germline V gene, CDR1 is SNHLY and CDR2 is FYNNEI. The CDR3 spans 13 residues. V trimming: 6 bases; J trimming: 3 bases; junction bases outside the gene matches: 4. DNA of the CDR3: TGTGCCAGCAGCGACAGGGAATACACTGAAGCTTTCTTT. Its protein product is CASSDREYTEAFF.

The CDR3 reads CASGSGTGGNQPQHF. The CDR3 nucleotides read TGTGCCAGCGGATCCGGGACAGGGGGGAATCAGCCCCAGCATTTT. This chain uses TRBV27 with TRBJ1-5; 11 bases align to TRBD1. The germline V gene has CDR1 MNHEY and CDR2 SMNVEV (reference sequence). CDR3 length: 15 residues. The ends lost 8 bases at V and 4 bases at J; junction bases unmatched: 7.

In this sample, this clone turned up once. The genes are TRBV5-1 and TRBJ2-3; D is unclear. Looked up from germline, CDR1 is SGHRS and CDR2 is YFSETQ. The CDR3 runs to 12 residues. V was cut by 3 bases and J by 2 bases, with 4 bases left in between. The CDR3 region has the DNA TGCGCCAGCAGCTACTACACAGATACGCAGTATTTT. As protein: CASSYYTDTQYF.